The clone carrying this T cell receptor (beta chain) was recorded only once. In germline, CDR1 is SGHNT, CDR2 YYREEE (reference sequence). CDR3 length: 14 residues. Trimming cost V 5 bases and J 3 bases; bases outside gene matches: 8. The sample originates from a study of cytomegalovirus exposure and HLA in healthy donors. About the study: The study placed about 86% of its roughly 430 genotyped donors in the Caucasian-associated ancestry cluster.

Vbeta (60) and Jbeta (13) primers were used in the PCR. Generated by immunoSEQ multiplex PCR, the TCRdb table keeps only in-frame clones and is missing some. The sample holds some 120,000 clones; roughly 78% are singletons and the top ten take 1%. The TCR sequence derives from a man aged 40-49 years in good health and CMV-seronegative. The chain carries TRBV5-4 and TRBJ2-7, with 7 bases lining up with TRBD1. Input material: PBMCs. The chain's CDR3 is CASRHGAGGYEQYF. CDR3 nucleotide sequence: TGTGCCAGCAGGCATGGGGCAGGGGGCTACGAGCAGTACTTC.